The sequence of this T cell receptor beta chain was determined in a study of blood T cell repertoires in COVID-19. Study at large: Sites across the United States, Italy and Spain contributed samples from acute and convalescent COVID-19. In each case, the material was cDNA or gDNA derived from T cells, B-cell-depleted T cells, or PBMCs.

Sequenced by immunoSEQ multiplex PCR; TCRdb stores in-frame clones only, minus some. Altogether about 74,000 clones are present, less than 85% being singletons, with the ten largest covering around a sixth. The CDR3 consists of 14 residues. Germline V gene lookup returns CDR1 MDHEN and CDR2 SYDVKM. The V and J ends lost 5 bases and 0 bases respectively, with 9 bases between them. V gene TRBV28 combines with J gene TRBJ2-3; no reliable D call. Input material: peripheral blood. This clonotype was sampled from a man aged 65-85 years with active or convalescent COVID-19. CDR3 sequence reads: CASSIALSTDTQYF. CDR3 bases: TGTGCCAGCAGTATAGCCCTTAGCACAGATACGCAGTATTTT.